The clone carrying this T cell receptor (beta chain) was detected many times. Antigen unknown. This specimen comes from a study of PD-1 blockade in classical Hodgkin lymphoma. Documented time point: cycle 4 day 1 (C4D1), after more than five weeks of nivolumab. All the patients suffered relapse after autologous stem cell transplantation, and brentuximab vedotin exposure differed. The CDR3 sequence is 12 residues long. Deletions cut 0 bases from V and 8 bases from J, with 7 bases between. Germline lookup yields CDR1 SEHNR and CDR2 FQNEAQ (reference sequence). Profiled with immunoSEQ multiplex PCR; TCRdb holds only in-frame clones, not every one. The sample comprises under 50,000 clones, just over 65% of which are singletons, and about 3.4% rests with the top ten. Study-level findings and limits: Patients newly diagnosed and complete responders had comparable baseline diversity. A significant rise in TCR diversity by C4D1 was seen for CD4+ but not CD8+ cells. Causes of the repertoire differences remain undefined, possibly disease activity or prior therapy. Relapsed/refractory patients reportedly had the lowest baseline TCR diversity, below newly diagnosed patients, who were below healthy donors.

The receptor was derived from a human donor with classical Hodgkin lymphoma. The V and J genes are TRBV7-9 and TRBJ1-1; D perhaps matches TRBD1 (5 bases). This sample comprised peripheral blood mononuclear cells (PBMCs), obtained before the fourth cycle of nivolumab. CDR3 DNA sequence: TGTGCCAGCAGCTTAGCGTCAGGGGAAGCTTTCTTT. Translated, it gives CASSLASGEAFF.